This T cell receptor (beta chain) was sequenced during a study of tumor and adjacent non-tumor tissue in lung cancer. Background on the study: Samples averaged about 4.17 million productive TCRbeta reads each.

The template was RNA from unsorted bulk tissue. This non-tumor lung sample came from over 3 cm beyond the tumor edge. Chemotherapy-naive patients with new lung cancer underwent thoracic surgery in China, August–November 2014. Germline assignment: CDR1 SGHAT and CDR2 FQNNGV. The CDR3 spans 14 residues. A modified ARM-PCR protocol with three rounds of nested PCR amplified TCRbeta. TCRdb recomputed calls from the multiplex PCR reads with MiXCR, one row per CDR3 protein. The table shows 45,000 to 65,000 distinct CDR3 sequences, with 74% occurring only once. General study points: Normal lung showed higher cumulative top 100 clone frequency than tumor. Tumor TCR diversity, when higher, was linked to shorter survival.

With regard to this clonotype: The antigen is unknown. Relative to the germline gene, one junction end is altered; a read error may explain this.

The genes are TRBV11-2 and TRBJ2-5; TRBD1 agrees at 9 bases. The clonotype comes from a woman in her sixties or seventies with non-small cell lung cancer. Material for sequencing was distant non-tumor lung tissue. The CDR3 DNA reads as TGTGCCAGTAGCTGGGACAGGGTGAGAGAGACCCAGTACTTC. It is translated as CASSWDRVRETQYF. Based on the CDR3 plus reference TRBV11-2 and TRBJ2-5, the full variable domain is EAGVAQSPRYKIIEKRQSVAFWCNPISGHATLYWYQQILGQGPKLLIQFQNNGVVDDSQLPKDRFSAERLKGVDSTLKIQPAKLEDSAVYLCASSWDRVRETQYFGPGTRLLVL.